This T cell receptor beta chain was identified during a study of OX40 agonist ivuxolimab in advanced cancers. General notes on the study: The costimulatory receptor OX40 (CD134) was targeted by ivuxolimab, a fully human IgG2 agonistic monoclonal antibody. Intravenous ivuxolimab was administered to patients every 2 weeks at six dose levels: 0.01, 0.1, 0.3, 1.5, 3 and 10 mg/kg. A male proportion of 82.7% and a mean age of 60 years, ranging from roughly 23 to 90, were recorded for the dose-escalation cohort. The paper covers the monotherapy dose-escalation part of the phase I ivuxolimab trial, which included N of about 56 patients. Peripheral TCRbeta sequencing aimed to test whether ivuxolimab altered TCR sequence diversity and caused clonal T-cell expansion. Among the roughly 50 dose-escalation patients, roughly 20 had hepatocellular carcinoma, roughly 15 melanoma, 9 renal cell carcinoma and 9 head and neck cancer. Partial responses occurred in three dose-escalation patients, of whom one had hepatocellular carcinoma and two had cutaneous melanoma. Patients were allowed to have had prior anti-PD-1, anti-PD-L1 or anti-CTLA-4 therapy, and around two fifths of the dose-escalation patients had been treated with checkpoint inhibitors.

Genomic DNA was extracted from sorted cells for sequencing of the TCRbeta CDR3 region. The immunoSEQ Assay was used to sequence the TCRbeta CDR3 regions. TCRdb stores this immuneACCESS table with in-frame sequences only. Part of the clones is absent; in the studies checked, under half of the shortfall reflects unresolved V genes, and no reason is known for the rest. This sample holds some 58,000 clones; around 87% were observed only once. The ten largest clones represent 12% to 15% of the sample. In its sample, this clone was seen once. Its antigen remains undetermined. Base qualities are not provided; no much larger clone lies one nucleotide away. Patients with autoimmune disease history or receiving systemic immunosuppression were excluded from the trial. Peripheral blood for TCR sequencing was drawn from every dose cohort at baseline, at cycle 4 day 1 and at cycle 7 day 1. Samples came from an open-label, multicenter, first-in-human phase I dose-escalation trial of ivuxolimab. Adults with locally advanced or metastatic melanoma, renal cell carcinoma, hepatocellular carcinoma or head and neck squamous cell carcinoma were enrolled in the trial. CD4+ and CD8+ T cells were sorted separately from peripheral blood before TCR sequencing.

Broader findings and caveats from the paper: Clonal expansion of both CD4+ and CD8+ blood T cells was observed from baseline to week 6 at doses 0.1 to 3.0 mg/kg. In the 0.1-3.0 mg/kg groups, partial responders had among the lowest normalized peripheral clonal expansion, particularly in CD8+ T cells. Antigen specificity was not determined for the clonally expanded peripheral T cells. After ivuxolimab, CD8+ T cells had more expanded clones than CD4+ T cells on average. Low levels of normalized T-cell clonal expansion were also shown by some nonresponding patients.

For CDR1 and CDR2, the germline V gene (reference sequence) lists LNHDA and SQIVND. V loses 4 bases at its end and J loses 7 bases; junction bases beyond the gene matches: 17. The CDR3 runs 19 amino acids, cysteine and phenylalanine included. Just the 57-base CDR3 DNA is kept, in frame starting at base 1. The sample here was CD4+ or CD8+ T cells sorted from blood, taken in a trial of the OX40 agonist ivuxolimab. In this chain, TRBV19 is recombined with TRBJ1-5; 12 central nucleotides agree with TRBD1. This TCR was sampled from an adult with an advanced solid tumor such as melanoma, head and neck, liver or kidney cancer. The DNA reads TGTGCCAGTAGTAGCGGACCGGGACAGGGGGCCCGGGGGGACCAGCCCCAGCATTTT. This translates into CASSSGPGQGARGDQPQHF.